This T cell receptor (beta chain) was retrieved from a study of early T cells in non-severe SARS-CoV-2 infection. In this sample, this clonotype turned up a few times. Its specificity is not known. Overall study results and limits: VDJdb matches were skewed toward anti-spike CD8 T cell responses.

The germline V gene encodes CDR1 SGDLS and CDR2 YYNGEE. The CDR3 has 15 amino acids. The V and J ends lost 4 bases and 2 bases respectively, with 16 bases between them. Each cDNA molecule carried a unique molecular identifier. TCRdb called the 5' RACE reads again in MiXCR, with one record for every CDR3 protein. The sample lists around 60,000 distinct CDR3 sequences, 13% occurring once. This chain joins TRBV9 and TRBJ2-7; tentative D call: TRBD1 (5 bases). This receptor was obtained from an adult who was a healthcare worker with PCR-confirmed SARS-CoV-2 infection or an uninfected control (not recorded which). The sequenced sample was whole blood. CDR3 in amino acids: CASSRDLTAAYEQYF. CDR3 sequence (DNA): TGTGCCAGCAGCCGAGACTTGACAGCTGCCTACGAGCAGTACTTC.